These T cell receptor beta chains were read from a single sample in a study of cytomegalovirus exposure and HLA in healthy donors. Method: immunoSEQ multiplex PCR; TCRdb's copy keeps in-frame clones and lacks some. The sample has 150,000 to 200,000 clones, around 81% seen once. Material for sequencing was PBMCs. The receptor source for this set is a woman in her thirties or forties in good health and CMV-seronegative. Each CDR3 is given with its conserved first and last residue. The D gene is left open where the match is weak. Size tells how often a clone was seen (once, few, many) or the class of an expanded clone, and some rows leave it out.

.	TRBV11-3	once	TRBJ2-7	CASSLPSTTVEQYF	TGTGCCAGCAGCTTGCCCTCCACTACGGTCGAGCAGTACTTC
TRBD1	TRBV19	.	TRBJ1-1	CASSNGPDRADTEAFF	TGTGCCAGTAGTAACGGCCCGGACAGGGCTGATACTGAAGCTTTCTTT
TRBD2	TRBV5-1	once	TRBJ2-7	CASSSGSGSSYEQYF	TGCGCCAGCAGCTCCGGTAGCGGGAGCTCCTACGAGCAGTACTTC
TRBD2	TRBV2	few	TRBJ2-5	CASTETSRSPGNF	TGTGCCAGCACTGAGACTAGCCGGAGTCCGGGGAACTTC
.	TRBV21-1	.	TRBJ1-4	CASSLRTATNEKLFF	TGTGCCAGCAGCCTCCGGACAGCAACTAATGAAAAACTGTTTTTT
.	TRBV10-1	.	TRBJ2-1	CARHSGPGEQFF	TGCGCCAGGCATAGCGGCCCAGGTGAGCAGTTCTTC
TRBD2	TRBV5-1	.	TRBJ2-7	CASAARESRLAQHYEQYF	TGCGCCAGCGCTGCGCGGGAATCAAGACTAGCGCAACATTACGAGCAGTACTTC
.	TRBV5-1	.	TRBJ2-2	CASSLDTANTGELFF	TGCGCCAGCAGCTTGGACACCGCGAACACCGGGGAGCTGTTTTTT
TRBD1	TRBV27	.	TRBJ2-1	CASSSDRDSTSNEQFF	TGTGCCAGCAGTTCAGACCGGGACAGTACCTCCAATGAGCAGTTCTTC
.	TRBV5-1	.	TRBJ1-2	CASSLGLNYGYTF	TGCGCCAGCAGCCTGGGTCTTAACTATGGCTACACCTTC
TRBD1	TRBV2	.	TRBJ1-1	CASRGTASSMNTEAFF	TGTGCCAGCAGGGGGACAGCGTCATCAATGAACACTGAAGCTTTCTTT
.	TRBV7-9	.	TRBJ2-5	CASSGGTAQETQYF	TGTGCCAGCAGCGGCGGGACTGCTCAAGAGACCCAGTACTTC
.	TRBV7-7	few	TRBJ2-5	CASSFSRGEWAQETQYF	TGTGCTAGCAGCTTTTCCCGCGGGGAGTGGGCCCAAGAGACCCAGTACTTC
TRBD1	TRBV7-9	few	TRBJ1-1	CASSLADRGENTEAFF	TGTGCCAGCAGCTTAGCGGACAGGGGAGAGAACACTGAAGCTTTCTTT
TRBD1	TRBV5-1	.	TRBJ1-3	CASSWLGQGASGNTIYF	TGCGCCAGCAGCTGGCTAGGACAGGGGGCCTCTGGAAACACCATATATTTT
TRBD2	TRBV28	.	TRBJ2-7	CASSSPILAGAGEQYF	TGTGCCAGCAGTTCCCCAATACTAGCGGGAGCTGGGGAGCAGTACTTC
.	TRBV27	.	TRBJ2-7	CASSLTWGGASSYEQYF	TGTGCCAGCAGCCTAACTTGGGGGGGCGCATCCTCCTACGAGCAGTACTTC
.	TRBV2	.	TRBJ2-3	CATVFEGGVTDTQYF	TGTGCCACCGTGTTTGAGGGGGGGGTAACAGATACGCAGTATTTT
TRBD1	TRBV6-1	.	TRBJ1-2	CASSELGGAEGYTF	TGTGCCAGCAGTGAACTAGGGGGCGCAGAAGGCTACACCTTC
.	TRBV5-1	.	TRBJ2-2	CASTMGGSTGELFF	TGCGCCAGCACCATGGGGGGTAGCACCGGGGAGCTGTTTTTT
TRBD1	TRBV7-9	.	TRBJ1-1	CASSLAIQGAGEAFF	TGTGCCAGCAGCTTAGCCATACAGGGGGCGGGCGAAGCTTTCTTT
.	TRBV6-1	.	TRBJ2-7	CASSIGAGEQYF	TGTGCCAGCAGTATAGGGGCGGGAGAGCAGTACTTC
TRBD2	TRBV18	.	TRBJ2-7	CASSPRGTSNEQYF	TGTGCCAGCTCTCCCCGCGGGACTAGCAACGAGCAGTACTTC
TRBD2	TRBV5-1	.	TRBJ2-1	CASSSGGLGEQFF	TGCGCCAGCAGCTCAGGCGGACTAGGTGAGCAGTTCTTC
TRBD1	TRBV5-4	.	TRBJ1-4	CASSQKTGGRMATNEKLFF	TGTGCCAGCAGTCAGAAAACAGGGGGAAGAATGGCAACTAATGAAAAACTGTTTTTT
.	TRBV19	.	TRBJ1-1	CASMEQGTEAFF	TGTGCCAGTATGGAGCAGGGCACTGAAGCTTTCTTT
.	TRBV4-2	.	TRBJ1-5	CASSHSGSNQPQHF	TGTGCCAGCAGCCATTCGGGTAGCAATCAGCCCCAGCATTTT
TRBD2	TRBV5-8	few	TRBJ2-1	CASSSTSTGSSYNEQFF	TGTGCCAGCAGCTCGACTAGCACCGGGAGCTCCTACAATGAGCAGTTCTTC
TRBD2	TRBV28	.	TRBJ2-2	CASRLMSGTLNTGELFF	TGTGCCAGCAGGCTTATGAGCGGGACTCTGAACACCGGGGAGCTGTTTTTT
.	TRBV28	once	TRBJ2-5	CASSFGQPTVETQYF	TGTGCCAGCAGTTTTGGGCAGCCTACGGTCGAGACCCAGTACTTC
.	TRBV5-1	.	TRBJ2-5	CASSPSGRDKETQYF	TGCGCCAGCAGTCCTAGTGGCAGAGATAAAGAGACCCAGTACTTC
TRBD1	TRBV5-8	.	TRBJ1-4	CASSPGQGTEKLFF	TGTGCCAGCAGCCCTGGACAGGGGACTGAAAAACTGTTTTTT
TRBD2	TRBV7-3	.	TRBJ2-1	CASSLDSGINEQFF	TGTGCCAGCAGCTTAGATAGCGGGATAAATGAGCAGTTCTTC
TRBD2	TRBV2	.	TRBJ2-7	CASSDGRAPYEQYF	TGTGCCAGCAGTGACGGGAGGGCCCCCTACGAGCAGTACTTC
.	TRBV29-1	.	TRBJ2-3	CSVDVGGDRTDTQYF	TGCAGCGTTGACGTCGGGGGAGATCGCACAGATACGCAGTATTTT
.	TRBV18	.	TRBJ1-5	CASSLQGGKPQHF	TGTGCCAGCTCCCTACAGGGTGGTAAGCCCCAGCATTTT
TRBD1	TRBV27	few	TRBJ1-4	CASSFGTGNVKLFF	TGTGCCAGCAGTTTCGGGACAGGAAACGTAAAACTGTTTTTT